The T cell receptor (beta chain) described here comes from a study of cytomegalovirus exposure and HLA in healthy donors. Each of the donors was a healthy bone marrow donor. Overall study findings and caveats: Later work showed greater clonal expansion in HLA-associated TCR beta chains than in equally common others.

Use of 60 Vbeta and 13 Jbeta primers characterized the PCR. Profiling relied on immunoSEQ multiplex PCR, and the TCRdb table lists in-frame clones only, not all of them. The sample carries over 100,000 clones, about 79% recorded once. On this clone itself: What it recognizes is unknown.

Germline assignment: CDR1 LGHNA and CDR2 YNFKEQ. Trimming at V came to 1 base and at J to 4 bases, leaving 6 bases not matched to a gene. The CDR3 runs to 15 residues. This receptor was identified in a man aged 60 to 69 in good health and CMV-seropositive. The chain is built from TRBV4-2 and TRBJ1-2, with 7 bases lining up with TRBD1. Sequencing used PBMCs. The chain's CDR3 is CASSQGTGASYGYTF. The CDR3 nucleotides read TGTGCCAGCAGCCAAGGTACAGGGGCGAGCTATGGCTACACCTTC.